Listed below are T cell receptor beta chains from one sample, sequenced in a study of neurological immune-mediated disorders. TCRdb re-called the 5' RACE reads with MiXCR, one entry per CDR3 protein. The repertoire includes 45,000 to 60,000 distinct CDR3 sequences, 3.6% of them detected once, and around 1.5% sits in the top ten. The source material was PBMCs. The receptors come from a man between 25 and 39 years old with multiple sclerosis. Each CDR3 is given with its conserved first and last residue. D genes are given only for firm matches. Only some rows state a clone size, as once, few, many or a class for expanded clones.

D gene: NA
clone size: NA
J gene: TRBJ2-1
V gene: TRBV20-1
CDR3 DNA: TGCAGTGCCAGGAGGGGGGGCCGTGACAATGAGCAGTTCTTC
CDR3 protein: CSARRGGRDNEQFF

D gene: TRBD1
clone size: many
J gene: TRBJ2-1
V gene: TRBV9
CDR3 DNA: TGTGCCAGCAGCCCCGGACAGGGCGGCAATGAGCAGTTCTTC
CDR3 protein: CASSPGQGGNEQFF

D gene: NA
clone size: many
J gene: TRBJ2-1
V gene: TRBV7-8
CDR3 DNA: TGTGCCAGCAGCTTAGTAGCGGTTAGCTCCTACAATGAGCAGTTCTTC
CDR3 protein: CASSLVAVSSYNEQFF

D gene: NA
clone size: many
J gene: TRBJ2-3
V gene: TRBV20-1
CDR3 DNA: TGCAGTGCTAGAGATCTGGACAGATCAACCATTAGCACAGATACGCAGTATTTT
CDR3 protein: CSARDLDRSTISTDTQYF

D gene: TRBD2
clone size: many
J gene: TRBJ2-1
V gene: TRBV5-1
CDR3 DNA: TGCGCCAGCACTAGCGGGGGGGCGGATGAGCAGTTCTTC
CDR3 protein: CASTSGGADEQFF

D gene: NA
clone size: many
J gene: TRBJ1-5
V gene: TRBV5-1
CDR3 DNA: TGCGCCAGCAGCCCGGCGGGTGGCAATCAGCCCCAGCATTTT
CDR3 protein: CASSPAGGNQPQHF

D gene: NA
clone size: many
J gene: TRBJ2-7
V gene: TRBV18
CDR3 DNA: TGTGCCAGCTCACCTGGCGGGGAACCCTACGAGCAGTACTTC
CDR3 protein: CASSPGGEPYEQYF

D gene: TRBD2
clone size: many
J gene: TRBJ2-7
V gene: TRBV29-1
CDR3 DNA: TGCAGCGTCACTCTTAGCGGGACCTCATCCTACGAGCAGTACTTC
CDR3 protein: CSVTLSGTSSYEQYF

D gene: NA
clone size: many
J gene: TRBJ1-1
V gene: TRBV27
CDR3 DNA: TGTGCCAGCAGTTCCGGACTACTGGCTTTCTTT
CDR3 protein: CASSSGLLAFF

D gene: TRBD1
clone size: many
J gene: TRBJ2-7
V gene: TRBV4-2
CDR3 DNA: TGTGCCAGCAGCCGCACCGGGACAGGGGGCGCGGTCCCCCACGAGCAGTACTTC
CDR3 protein: CASSRTGTGGAVPHEQYF

D gene: TRBD2
clone size: many
J gene: TRBJ2-1
V gene: TRBV12-3/TRBV12-4
CDR3 DNA: TGTGCCAGCAGTCCCACCACTAGCGGGGGAAGCAATGAGCAGTTCTTC
CDR3 protein: CASSPTTSGGSNEQFF

D gene: NA
clone size: many
J gene: TRBJ2-5
V gene: TRBV7-9
CDR3 DNA: TGTGCCAGCAGCCGGACCCAAGAGACCCAGTACTTC
CDR3 protein: CASSRTQETQYF

D gene: TRBD2
clone size: many
J gene: TRBJ2-3
V gene: TRBV7-6
CDR3 DNA: TGTGCCAGCGGCCTGGGACTAGCGGGGGCGGCGGCAGATACGCAGTATTTT
CDR3 protein: CASGLGLAGAAADTQYF

D gene: NA
clone size: many
J gene: TRBJ1-1
V gene: TRBV12-3/TRBV12-4
CDR3 DNA: TGTGCCAGCAGGCCGGGGGGGAGTACTGAAGCTTTCTTT
CDR3 protein: CASRPGGSTEAFF

D gene: NA
clone size: many
J gene: TRBJ1-1
V gene: TRBV3-1
CDR3 DNA: TGTGCCAGCAGTCCTTCCCACGGGGGCGACACTGAAGCTTTCTTT
CDR3 protein: CASSPSHGGDTEAFF

D gene: NA
clone size: many
J gene: TRBJ2-7
V gene: TRBV5-6
CDR3 DNA: TGTGCCAGCAGGGAGACCGGGACGTTATCCTACGAGCAGTACTTC
CDR3 protein: CASRETGTLSYEQYF

D gene: NA
clone size: NA
J gene: TRBJ2-4
V gene: TRBV20-1
CDR3 DNA: TGCAGTGCTAGAGTAGAATTAGCCAAAAAAATTCAGTACTTC
CDR3 protein: CSARVELAKKIQYF

D gene: NA
clone size: many
J gene: TRBJ1-5
V gene: TRBV6-6
CDR3 DNA: TGTGCCAGCAAGTTTTGGGATCAGCCCCAGCATTTT
CDR3 protein: CASKFWDQPQHF

D gene: NA
clone size: few
J gene: TRBJ2-4
V gene: TRBV20-1
CDR3 DNA: TGCAGTGCTAGGGACAACAGCCAAAACATTCAGTACTTC
CDR3 protein: CSARDNSQNIQYF

D gene: TRBD1
clone size: many
J gene: TRBJ1-2
V gene: TRBV5-1
CDR3 DNA: TGCGCCAGCAGCTTTGGACAGGGGGCGAGAAGCTACACCTTC
CDR3 protein: CASSFGQGARSYTF

D gene: NA
clone size: many
J gene: TRBJ1-4
V gene: TRBV29-1
CDR3 DNA: TGCAGCGTTCTAGAGCAAGGTGAAAAACTGTTTTTT
CDR3 protein: CSVLEQGEKLFF

D gene: NA
clone size: many
J gene: TRBJ2-7
V gene: TRBV7-9
CDR3 DNA: TGTGCCAGCAGCCGAACAGGGAGCGAGCAGTACTTC
CDR3 protein: CASSRTGSEQYF

D gene: TRBD2
clone size: many
J gene: TRBJ2-4
V gene: TRBV2
CDR3 DNA: TGTGCCAGCAGTACGACTAGCAGTATTCAGTACTTC
CDR3 protein: CASSTTSSIQYF

D gene: NA
clone size: many
J gene: TRBJ1-1
V gene: TRBV12-3/TRBV12-4
CDR3 DNA: TGTGCCAGCAGCCCTACAGGGAACACTGAAGCTTTCTTT
CDR3 protein: CASSPTGNTEAFF

D gene: NA
clone size: few
J gene: TRBJ1-1
V gene: TRBV6-6
CDR3 DNA: TGTGCCAGCAGCACCGCAGGACGGTTGAACACTGAAGCTTTCTTT
CDR3 protein: CASSTAGRLNTEAFF

D gene: NA
clone size: few
J gene: TRBJ2-4
V gene: TRBV29-1
CDR3 DNA: TGCAGCGTCAGGGAGGCACACATTCAGTACTTC
CDR3 protein: CSVREAHIQYF

D gene: NA
clone size: many
J gene: TRBJ2-3
V gene: TRBV6-2/TRBV6-3
CDR3 DNA: TGTGCCAGCACCCCCCCGGGACTCCGCACAGATACGCAGTATTTT
CDR3 protein: CASTPPGLRTDTQYF

D gene: NA
clone size: many
J gene: TRBJ2-7
V gene: TRBV20-1
CDR3 DNA: TGCAGTGCTGGGCAAACCGGGACCGCAGGTTTGCAGTACTTC
CDR3 protein: CSAGQTGTAGLQYF

D gene: NA
clone size: many
J gene: TRBJ1-1
V gene: TRBV7-2
CDR3 DNA: TGTGCCAGCAGCTTATCGACAGGTCGCTTTGAAGCTTTCTTT
CDR3 protein: CASSLSTGRFEAFF

D gene: TRBD1
clone size: few
J gene: TRBJ1-2
V gene: TRBV19
CDR3 DNA: TGTGCCAGTAGCCGAAGGTCGGACAGGTTACATGGCTACACCTTC
CDR3 protein: CASSRRSDRLHGYTF

D gene: TRBD1
clone size: many
J gene: TRBJ1-1
V gene: TRBV5-1
CDR3 DNA: TGCGCCAGCAGCCCAAGACAGGGGGTACAGGGTGAAGCTTTCTTT
CDR3 protein: CASSPRQGVQGEAFF

D gene: TRBD2
clone size: many
J gene: TRBJ2-2
V gene: TRBV5-5
CDR3 DNA: TGTGCCAGCAGCGTGATGGCGGGAGGGAACACCGGGGAGCTGTTTTTT
CDR3 protein: CASSVMAGGNTGELFF

D gene: NA
clone size: many
J gene: TRBJ1-1
V gene: TRBV15
CDR3 DNA: TGTGCCACCAGCAGAGATCGGGTGAGGAACACTGAAGCTTTCTTT
CDR3 protein: CATSRDRVRNTEAFF

D gene: TRBD2
clone size: many
J gene: TRBJ2-3
V gene: TRBV4-1
CDR3 DNA: TGCGCCAGCAGTATTGGACTAGCGGGAGATACGCAGTATTTT
CDR3 protein: CASSIGLAGDTQYF

D gene: TRBD2
clone size: many
J gene: TRBJ2-1
V gene: TRBV7-2
CDR3 DNA: TGTGCCAGCAGCTTAGAGGGGACTAGCAGTGAGCAGTTCTTC
CDR3 protein: CASSLEGTSSEQFF

D gene: TRBD2
clone size: many
J gene: TRBJ2-1
V gene: TRBV5-1
CDR3 DNA: TGCGCCAGCAGCAGTAGCGGGAGGTGGAATGAGCAGTTCTTC
CDR3 protein: CASSSSGRWNEQFF

D gene: NA
clone size: NA
J gene: TRBJ2-2
V gene: TRBV7-3
CDR3 DNA: TGTGCCAGCAGCTTAAGTTCCGCGGCGGCGAACACCGGGGAGCTGTTTTTT
CDR3 protein: CASSLSSAAANTGELFF